The 5 T cell receptor beta chains below all came from one sample that was sequenced in a study of CD8 T cells in Susac syndrome. Reverse transcription of roughly 0.45 to 1 ug RNA was performed with random hexamers. TCRdb reanalysed the immunoSEQ multiplex PCR reads using MiXCR and keeps one entry per CDR3 protein. The sample has about 180,000 distinct CDR3 sequences, roughly 95% seen once. Sequenced material: CD8+ T cells from PBMCs. The receptors were sampled from a human donor with multiple sclerosis.

The chain couples TRBV29-1 to TRBJ1-1, with D perhaps TRBD1 (5 bases). The CDR3 extends over 12 amino acids. Germline V gene lookup returns CDR1 SQVTM and CDR2 ANQGSEA. V lost 5 bases, J lost 7 bases, and 14 bases lay in between. The CDR3 spells CSVFDGGVEAFF. DNA for the CDR3: TGCAGCGTTTTTGACGGGGGGGTTGAAGCTTTCTTT.

J is TRBJ1-3 and V is TRBV7-9; D ambiguous. Germline loops: CDR1 SEHNR, CDR2 FQNEAQ (reference sequence). Trimming stripped 1 base from V and 3 bases from J, with 4 bases between. This CDR3 is 13 amino acids long. Here the CDR3 reads CASSLGVGNTIYF. The DNA for the CDR3 is TGTGCCAGCAGCTTAGGGGTTGGAAACACCATATATTTT.

The chain recombines TRBV27 with TRBJ1-5; a possible D gene is TRBD1 (6 bases). This CDR3 is 14 amino acids long. Germline-derived CDR1 and CDR2 are MNHEY and SMNVEV (reference sequence). V was cut by 3 bases and J by 3 bases, with 9 bases left in between. The CDR3 spells CASSFQGSNQPQHF. For the CDR3, the DNA is TGTGCCAGCAGTTTTCAGGGGTCCAATCAGCCCCAGCATTTT.

The chain links TRBV28 to TRBJ1-3; D is unclear. The CDR3 sequence is 14 residues long. CDR1 and CDR2 from the germline V gene are MDHEN and SYDVKM. Trimming removed 8 bases from V and 11 bases from J, with 22 bases in between. CDR3 residues: CASGSSGSGEAIYF. The CDR3 DNA follows: TGTGCCAGCGGAAGTAGCGGCTCAGGAGAAGCCATATATTTT.

V is TRBV6-5 and J is TRBJ2-5; 10 nucleotides align to TRBD1. The CDR3 runs to 16 residues. After removal of 5 bases from V and 7 bases from J, the junction contained 13 bases not matched to a gene. The germline CDR1 and CDR2 sequences are MNHEY and SVGAGI. CDR3 residues: CASSHELTGGAGTQYF. In DNA form, the CDR3 reads TGTGCCAGCAGTCACGAACTGACAGGGGGCGCAGGGACCCAGTACTTC.